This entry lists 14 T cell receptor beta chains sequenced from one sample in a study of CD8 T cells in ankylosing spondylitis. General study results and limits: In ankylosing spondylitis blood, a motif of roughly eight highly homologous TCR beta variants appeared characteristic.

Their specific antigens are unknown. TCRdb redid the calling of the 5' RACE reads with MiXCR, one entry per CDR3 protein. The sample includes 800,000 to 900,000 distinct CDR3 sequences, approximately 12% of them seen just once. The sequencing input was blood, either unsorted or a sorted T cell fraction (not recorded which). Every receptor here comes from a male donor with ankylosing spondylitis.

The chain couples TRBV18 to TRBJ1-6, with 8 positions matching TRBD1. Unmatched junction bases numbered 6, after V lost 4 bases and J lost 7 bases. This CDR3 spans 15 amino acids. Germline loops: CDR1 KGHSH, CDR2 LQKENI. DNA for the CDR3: TGTGCCAGCTCACAACGACAGGGGACGAATTCACCCCTCCACTTT. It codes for CASSQRQGTNSPLHF.

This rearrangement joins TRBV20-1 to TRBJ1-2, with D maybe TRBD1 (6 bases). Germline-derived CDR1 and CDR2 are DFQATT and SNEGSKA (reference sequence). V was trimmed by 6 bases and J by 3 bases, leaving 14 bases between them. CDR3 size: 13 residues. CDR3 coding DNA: TGCAGTGCCAAGAAGACAGGCGACTATGGCTACACCTTC. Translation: CSAKKTGDYGYTF.

The CDR3 DNA sequence: TGTGCCAGCAGTTACTCGACTGGGGAGGAGCAGTTCTTC. This encodes CASSYSTGEEQFF. The chain links TRBV6-5 to TRBJ2-1; D possibly corresponds to TRBD2 (5 bases). Germline values: CDR1 MNHEY, CDR2 SVGAGI. The V end lost 0 bases, the J end lost 10 bases, and 10 bases lay between the germline ends. CDR3 size: 13 residues.

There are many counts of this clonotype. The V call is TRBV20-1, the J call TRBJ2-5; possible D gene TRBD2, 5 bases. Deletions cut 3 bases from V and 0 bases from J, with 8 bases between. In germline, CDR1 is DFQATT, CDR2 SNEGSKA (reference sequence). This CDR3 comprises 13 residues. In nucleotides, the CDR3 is TGCAGTGCTAGCGGGATGTACCAAGAGACCCAGTACTTC. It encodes CSASGMYQETQYF.

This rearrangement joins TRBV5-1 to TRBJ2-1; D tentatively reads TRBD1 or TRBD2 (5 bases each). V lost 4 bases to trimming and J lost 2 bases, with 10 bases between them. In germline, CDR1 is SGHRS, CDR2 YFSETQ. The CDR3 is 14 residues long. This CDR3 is CASSRDVTYNEQFF. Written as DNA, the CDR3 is TGCGCCAGCAGCCGGGACGTTACCTACAATGAGCAGTTCTTC.

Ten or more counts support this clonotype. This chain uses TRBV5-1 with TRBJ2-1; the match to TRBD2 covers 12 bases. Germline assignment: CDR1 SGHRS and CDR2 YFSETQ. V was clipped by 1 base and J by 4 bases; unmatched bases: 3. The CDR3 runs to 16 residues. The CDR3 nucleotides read TGCGCCAGCAGCTTGCTAGCGGGGGGGCAATACAATGAGCAGTTCTTC. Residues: CASSLLAGGQYNEQFF.

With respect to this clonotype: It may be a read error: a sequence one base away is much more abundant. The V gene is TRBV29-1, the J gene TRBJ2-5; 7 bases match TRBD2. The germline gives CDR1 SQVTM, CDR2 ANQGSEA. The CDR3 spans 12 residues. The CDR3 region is CSHARGDETRYF. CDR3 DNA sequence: TGCAGCCACGCCCGGGGGGACGAGACCCGGTACTTC.

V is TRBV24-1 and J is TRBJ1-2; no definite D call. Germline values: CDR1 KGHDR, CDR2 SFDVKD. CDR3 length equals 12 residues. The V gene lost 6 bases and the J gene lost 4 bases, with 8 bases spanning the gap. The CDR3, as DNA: TGTGCCACCAGTTCGAGGTTCTATGGCTACACCTTC. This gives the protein CATSSRFYGYTF.

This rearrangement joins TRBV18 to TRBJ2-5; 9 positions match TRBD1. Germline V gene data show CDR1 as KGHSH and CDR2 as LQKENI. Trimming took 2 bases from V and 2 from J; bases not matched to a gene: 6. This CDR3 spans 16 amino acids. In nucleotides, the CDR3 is TGTGCCAGCTCACCAGTGGGACAGGGTTCACAAGAGACCCAGTACTTC. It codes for CASSPVGQGSQETQYF.

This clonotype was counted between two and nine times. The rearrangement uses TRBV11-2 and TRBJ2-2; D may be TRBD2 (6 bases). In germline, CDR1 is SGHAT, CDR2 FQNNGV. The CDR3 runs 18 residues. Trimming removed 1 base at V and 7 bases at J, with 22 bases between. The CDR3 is CASSLVGRTIGRGGELFF. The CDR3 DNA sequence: TGTGCCAGCAGCTTAGTCGGCCGGACTATCGGGCGGGGCGGGGAGCTGTTTTTT.

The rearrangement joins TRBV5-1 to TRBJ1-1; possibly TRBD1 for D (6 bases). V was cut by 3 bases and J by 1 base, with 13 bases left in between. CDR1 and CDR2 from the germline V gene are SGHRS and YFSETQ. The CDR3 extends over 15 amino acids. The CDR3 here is CASSSEGGANTEAFF. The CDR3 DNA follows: TGCGCCAGCAGCTCCGAGGGGGGTGCGAACACTGAAGCTTTCTTT.

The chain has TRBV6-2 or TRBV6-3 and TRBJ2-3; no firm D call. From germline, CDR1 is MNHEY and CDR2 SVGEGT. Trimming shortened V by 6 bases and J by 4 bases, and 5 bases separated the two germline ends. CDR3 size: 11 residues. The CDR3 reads CASRKADTQYF. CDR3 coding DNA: TGTGCCAGCAGGAAGGCAGATACGCAGTATTTT.

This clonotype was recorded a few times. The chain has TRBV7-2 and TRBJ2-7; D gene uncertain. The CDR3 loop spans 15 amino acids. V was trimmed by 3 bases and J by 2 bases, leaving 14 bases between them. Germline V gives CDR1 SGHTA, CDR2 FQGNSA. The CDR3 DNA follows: TGTGCCAGCAGCTTGGACCCTATACACACCTACGAGCAGTACTTC. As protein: CASSLDPIHTYEQYF.

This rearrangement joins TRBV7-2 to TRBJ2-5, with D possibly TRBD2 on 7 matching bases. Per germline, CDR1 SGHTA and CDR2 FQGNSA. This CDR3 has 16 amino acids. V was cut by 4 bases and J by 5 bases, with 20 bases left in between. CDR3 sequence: CASSYKGGAGVETQYF. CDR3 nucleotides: TGTGCCAGCAGCTACAAAGGGGGGGCGGGTGTTGAGACCCAGTACTTC.